This TCR beta chain was observed in a study of T-cell memory formation after mild COVID-19. Employing constant-segment primers, 5'RACE generated TCR alpha and TCR beta cDNA libraries bearing sample barcodes and UMIs. TCRdb analysed the 5' RACE reads with MiXCR anew, one entry per CDR3 protein. The repertoire has about 400,000 distinct CDR3 sequences, 23% of them found once; the top ten carry around 13%. General observations from the study: Chiefly within CM and EM were the contracting CD4+ clones; CD8+ ones were within EMRA. Contracting clones, day 15 to 85, had balanced CD4/CD8, and later expanders favored CD4+.

V lost 0 bases and J lost 3, with 10 bases in between. Germline lookup yields CDR1 SGDLS and CDR2 YYNGEE. The CDR3 loop spans 15 amino acids. In regard to this clonotype: Its antigen is undetermined.

The TCR was taken from an adult woman who had mild COVID-19 (a few samples of this study predate the infection). Cell type and time point are not known. The chain couples TRBV9 to TRBJ2-1, with D tentatively TRBD1 or TRBD2 (5 bases each). The sample was PBMCs or a T cell subset sorted from them (not recorded which). The DNA for the CDR3 is TGTGCCAGCAGCGTAGGAGGGGCTCACTACAATGAGCAGTTCTTC. This translates into CASSVGGAHYNEQFF. Full variable domain (missing parts from reference TRBV9 and TRBJ2-1): DSGVTQTPKHLITATGQRVTLRCSPRSGDLSVYWYQQSLDQGLQFLIQYYNGEERAKGNILERFSAQQFPDLHSELNLSSLELGDSALYFCASSVGGAHYNEQFFGPGTRLTVL.